These 16 T cell receptor beta chains were all obtained from the same sample, sequenced in a study of blood T cell repertoires in COVID-19. Method: immunoSEQ multiplex PCR; TCRdb's copy keeps in-frame clones and lacks some. The table includes a few hundred thousand clones, approximately 84% detected once. Sequenced sample: PBMCs or T cells enriched from blood (not recorded which). These receptors all stem from a woman in her fifties or sixties who had been exposed to COVID-19.

The rearrangement links TRBV20-1 to TRBJ1-1, with D unclear. The CDR3 consists of 14 residues. Germline V gene lookup returns CDR1 DFQATT and CDR2 SNEGSKA (reference sequence). V lost 3 bases to trimming and J lost 5 bases, with 16 bases between them. The CDR3 DNA reads as TGCAGTGCTAGTAAGCGGATTAGAGAAACTGAAGCTTTCTTT. Its translation is CSASKRIRETEAFF.

V and J are TRBV7-2 and TRBJ2-7; TRBD1 matches at 7 bases. V dropped 5 bases and J dropped 2; count of bases not matched to a gene: 6. The CDR3 extends over 14 amino acids. In germline, CDR1 is SGHTA, CDR2 FQGNSA. CDR3 sequence reads: CASSPDRATYEQYF. The CDR3 coding sequence is TGTGCCAGCAGCCCCGACAGGGCAACCTACGAGCAGTACTTC.

The chain joins TRBV19 to TRBJ1-2; D is possibly TRBD1 (6 bases). This CDR3 region has 15 residues. Trimming left V 2 bases short and J 4 bases short, with 14 bases between. The germline V gene has CDR1 LNHDA and CDR2 SQIVND (reference sequence). The chain's CDR3 is CASSIRDTILYGYTF. CDR3 coding DNA: TGTGCCAGTAGTATACGGGACACCATCCTCTATGGCTACACCTTC.

This chain uses TRBV19 with TRBJ1-2; 7 nucleotides line up with TRBD1. Unmatched junction bases numbered 5, after V lost 7 bases and J lost 0 bases. Germline V gives CDR1 LNHDA, CDR2 SQIVND (reference sequence). This CDR3 region has 14 residues. The CDR3: CASKGASSNYGYTF. The CDR3 DNA reads TGTGCCAGTAAGGGGGCCTCGTCTAACTATGGCTACACCTTC.

The chain has TRBV5-6 and TRBJ1-2, with 12 bases fitting TRBD1. V shed 4 bases and J 13 bases; nucleotides not matched to a gene: 8. The CDR3 runs to 13 residues. The germline CDR1 and CDR2 sequences are SGHDT and YYEEEE. CDR3 DNA sequence: TGTGCCAGCAGCCGCGGGACAGGGGGCGTAACCACCTTC. Amino acid sequence: CASSRGTGGVTTF.

This chain joins TRBV3-1 (or the pseudogene TRBV3-2) and TRBJ1-4, with D possibly TRBD1 on 6 matching bases. The V and J ends lost 1 base and 5 bases respectively, with 14 bases between them. The CDR3 is 16 residues long. Germline V gene sequence: CDR1 LGHDT, CDR2 YNNKEL (reference sequence). The CDR3 loop reads CASSQGAGTPNEKLFF. The DNA of the CDR3 is TGTGCCAGCAGCCAAGGCGCCGGGACACCGAATGAAAAACTGTTTTTT.

The V call is TRBV3-1 (or the pseudogene TRBV3-2), the J call TRBJ2-6; no definite D call. The CDR3 spans 15 residues. Germline V gene lookup returns CDR1 LGHDT and CDR2 YNNKEL (reference sequence). V gave up 4 bases and J gave up 4 bases, with 11 bases separating them. The CDR3 nucleotides read TGTGCCAGCAGCCTGTCGTTCCCCGGGGCCAACGTCCTGACTTTC. Amino acids: CASSLSFPGANVLTF.

This chain joins TRBV11-2 and TRBJ2-7; unclear D gene. V lost 0 bases and J lost 3, with 3 bases in between. This CDR3 spans 12 amino acids. Germline values: CDR1 SGHAT, CDR2 FQNNGV. This chain's CDR3 is CASSLDRYEQYF. CDR3 DNA: TGTGCCAGCAGCTTAGATCGCTACGAGCAGTACTTC.

The chain links TRBV10-3 to TRBJ2-7; 7 bases are shared with TRBD1. The J segment lost 2 bases and the V segment lost 2 bases, leaving 3 bases of the junction unmatched. Germline lookup yields CDR1 ENHRY and CDR2 SYGVKD. This CDR3 region has 14 residues. The CDR3: CAISERGGTYEQYF. As DNA, the CDR3 is TGTGCCATCAGTGAGCGAGGGGGCACCTACGAGCAGTACTTC.

The chain is built from TRBV7-2 and TRBJ2-3; 7 bases map to TRBD1. The CDR3 totals 13 residues. With 8 bases clipped from V and 3 bases from J, the junction kept 5 bases outside the gene matches. CDR1 is SGHTA and CDR2 is FQGNSA in the germline V gene. The CDR3 bases are TGTGCCAGCGTCCAGGGGGTTACAGATACGCAGTATTTT. As protein: CASVQGVTDTQYF.

V is TRBV5-5 and J is TRBJ1-4; the D gene is possibly TRBD1 (6 bases). Germline V CDR1 and CDR2: SGHKS, YYEKEE (reference sequence). CDR3 size: 14 residues. V was shortened by 3 bases and J by 0 bases, with 6 bases between the two germline ends. CDR3 in DNA: TGTGCCAGCAGCTCAGGGGCAACTAATGAAAAACTGTTTTTT. As protein: CASSSGATNEKLFF.

This clone has only one observation. Other nucleotide sequences from this sample produce the same CDR3. The gene calls are TRBV2 and TRBJ1-5, with TRBD1 identical over 9 bases. Germline V gene lookup returns CDR1 SNHLY and CDR2 FYNNEI. The length of the CDR3 is 15 residues. Trimming removed 3 bases from V and 6 bases from J; junction bases left unmatched: 6. The CDR3, as DNA: TGTGCCAGCAGTGAGGACAGGGGAGGGTTTCAGCCCCAGCATTTT. Translating gives CASSEDRGGFQPQHF.

The CDR3 protein is CAISAGQQNQPQHF. The CDR3 coding sequence is TGTGCCATCAGTGCGGGACAGCAGAATCAGCCCCAGCATTTT. The gene calls are TRBV10-3 and TRBJ1-5, with 7 bases that match TRBD1. The CDR3 is made up of 14 amino acids. The junction had 4 bases not matched to a gene; V was cut back by 4 bases and J by 4 bases. Germline V lookup: CDR1 ENHRY, CDR2 SYGVKD.

This chain links TRBV2 with TRBJ1-5; a possible D gene is TRBD1 (5 bases). This CDR3 has 16 residues. With 7 bases removed from V and 0 bases from J, the gap between germline ends came to 16 bases. From germline, CDR1 is SNHLY and CDR2 FYNNEI. The CDR3 nucleotides are TGTGCCAGCAAGGCAGGGATGGGGTATAGCAATCAGCCCCAGCATTTT. Protein product: CASKAGMGYSNQPQHF.

V gene TRBV10-1 combines with J gene TRBJ2-1; 10 bases align to TRBD1. The CDR3 has 13 residues. Germline CDR1 is WNHNN and CDR2 is SYGVQD (reference sequence). With 4 bases clipped from V and 7 bases from J, the junction kept 1 base outside the gene matches. CDR3 sequence reads: CASSGQGANEQFF. CDR3 bases: TGCGCCAGCAGTGGACAGGGGGCAAATGAGCAGTTCTTC.

V gene TRBV19 combines with J gene TRBJ2-5, with 7 bases matching TRBD1. This CDR3 is 15 amino acids long. V was pared by 2 bases and J by 4 bases, with 7 bases of the junction left unmatched. Germline assignment: CDR1 LNHDA and CDR2 SQIVND (reference sequence). The CDR3 DNA is TGTGCCAGTAGTATAACCCCGGACAGGCGAGAGACCCAGTACTTC. Its translation: CASSITPDRRETQYF.